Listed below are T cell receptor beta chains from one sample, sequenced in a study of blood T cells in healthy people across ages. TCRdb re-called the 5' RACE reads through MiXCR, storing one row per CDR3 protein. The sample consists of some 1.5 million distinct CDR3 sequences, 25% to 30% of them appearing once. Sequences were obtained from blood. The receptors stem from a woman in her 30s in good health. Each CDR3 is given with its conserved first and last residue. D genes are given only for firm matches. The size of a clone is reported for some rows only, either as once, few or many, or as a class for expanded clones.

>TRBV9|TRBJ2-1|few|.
TGTGCCAGCAGCGTAGGGGCGACGAACAATGAGCAGTTCTTC
CASSVGATNNEQFF
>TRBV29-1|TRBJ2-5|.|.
TGCAGCTTGTATGGGACAGCGAGCGGGGAGACCCAGTACTTC
CSLYGTASGETQYF
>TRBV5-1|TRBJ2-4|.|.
TGCGCCAGCAGCTTGAGTCCCCCGGAGGAAAACATTCAGTACTTC
CASSLSPPEENIQYF
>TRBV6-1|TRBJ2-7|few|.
TGTGCCGACAGTGTGGCGGGCGTGAACCTCTACGAGCAGTACTTC
CADSVAGVNLYEQYF
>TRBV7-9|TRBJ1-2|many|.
TGTGCCAGCAGCTCAGGACAGCTCTATGGCTACACCTTC
CASSSGQLYGYTF
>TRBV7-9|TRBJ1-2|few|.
TGTGCCAGCAGCTTAGTAGGGCAGCTTAACTATGGCTACACCTTC
CASSLVGQLNYGYTF
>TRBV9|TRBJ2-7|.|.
TGTGCCAGCAGCCCTCAGAGGGGAGGCTCCTACGAGCAGTACTTC
CASSPQRGGSYEQYF
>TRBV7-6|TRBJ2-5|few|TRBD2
TGTGCCAGCAGTCGTTTAGCGGGGTTACAAGAGACCCAGTACTTC
CASSRLAGLQETQYF
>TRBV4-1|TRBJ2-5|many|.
TGCGCCAGCAGCCAAGATAACTCTCCGGGGACCCAGTACTTC
CASSQDNSPGTQYF
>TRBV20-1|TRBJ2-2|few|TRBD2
TGCAGTGCTAGAGACTCGGCGGGGGTTAACACCGGGGAGCTGTTTTTT
CSARDSAGVNTGELFF
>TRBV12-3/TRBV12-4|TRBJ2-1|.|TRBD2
TGTGCCAGCAGTTTCATCTTGGGACTAGTGGGGGGGAGTAAGTCCTACAATGAGCAGTTCTTC
CASSFILGLVGGSKSYNEQFF
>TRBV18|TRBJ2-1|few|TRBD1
TGTGCCAGCTCACCCCCGGGACAGGACGAGCAGTTCTTC
CASSPPGQDEQFF
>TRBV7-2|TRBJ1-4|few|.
TGTGCCAGCACCGCGGGGTATCCAAATGAAAAACTGTTTTTT
CASTAGYPNEKLFF
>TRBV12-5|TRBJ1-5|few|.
TGTGCTAGTGATCAGCAGGGAAATCAGCCCCAGCATTTT
CASDQQGNQPQHF
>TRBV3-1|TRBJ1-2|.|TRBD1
TGTGCCAGCAGCCCCCATGACAGGGTGGATGGCTACACCTTC
CASSPHDRVDGYTF
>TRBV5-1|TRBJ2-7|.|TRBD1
TGCGCCAGCAGCTTGGGACAGGGATTCGAGCAGTACTTC
CASSLGQGFEQYF
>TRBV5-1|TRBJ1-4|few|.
TGCGCCAGCAGCTTGTGGAGAGGTGATGAAAAACTGTTTTTT
CASSLWRGDEKLFF
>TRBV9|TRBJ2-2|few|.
TGTGCCAGCAGCTCCCGCGTCGGCAGGGGATTTCCCGGGGAGCTGTTTTTT
CASSSRVGRGFPGELFF
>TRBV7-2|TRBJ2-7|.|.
TGTGCCAGCAGCTTAAGGTCGAGGGAGCAGTACTTC
CASSLRSREQYF
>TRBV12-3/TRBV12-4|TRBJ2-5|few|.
TGTGCCGGCAGTTTTAGTCCCGATCAAGAGACCCAGTACTTC
CAGSFSPDQETQYF
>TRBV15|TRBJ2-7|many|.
TGTGCCACCAGTGGGGGCTCTACGTGGGAGCAGTACTTC
CATSGGSTWEQYF
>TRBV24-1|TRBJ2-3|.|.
TGTGCCACCAGTGGGACTCATGGCACAGATACGCAGTATTTT
CATSGTHGTDTQYF
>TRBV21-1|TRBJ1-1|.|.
TGTGCCAGCAGCAAGTTCGAGAACACTGAAGCTTTCTTT
CASSKFENTEAFF
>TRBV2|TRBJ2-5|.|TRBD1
TGTGCCAGCCTAGACCGACAGGGGGCGGGGGAGACCCAGTACTTC
CASLDRQGAGETQYF
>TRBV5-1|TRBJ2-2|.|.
TGCGCCAGCAGCTTCTCGGGGGACGGGGAGCTGTTTTTT
CASSFSGDGELFF
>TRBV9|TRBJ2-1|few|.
TGTGCCAGCAGCGTAAGTTTTGCTAGCCCCCTTGGTCTGTTCTTC
CASSVSFASPLGLFF
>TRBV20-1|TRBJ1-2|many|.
TGCAGTGCCACAGTGGGGGGTGGCTACACCTTC
CSATVGGGYTF
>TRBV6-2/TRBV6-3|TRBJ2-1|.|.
TGTGCCAGCAGTTACGGGGCTAGCCTCTACAATGAGAAGTTCTTC
CASSYGASLYNEKFF
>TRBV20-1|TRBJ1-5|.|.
TGCAGTGCTAGTTCAGATCTGAGCAATCAGCCCCAGCATTTT
CSASSDLSNQPQHF
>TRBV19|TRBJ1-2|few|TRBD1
TGTGCCAGTAGCCTTCCGGGGGGACAGCCTTATGGCTACACCTTC
CASSLPGGQPYGYTF
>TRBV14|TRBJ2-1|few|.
TGTGCCAGCAGCAAGATATACAATGAGCAGTTCTTC
CASSKIYNEQFF
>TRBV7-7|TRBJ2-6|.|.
TGTGCCACCTTAGACCCTTCTGGGGCCGACGTCCTGACTTTC
CATLDPSGADVLTF
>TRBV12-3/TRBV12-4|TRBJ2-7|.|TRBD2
TGTGCCAGCAGCCCTGGCGGGAGGAAGCACGAGCAGTACTTC
CASSPGGRKHEQYF
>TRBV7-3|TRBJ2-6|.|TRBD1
TGTGCCAGCAGCAAAACGGGACAGGCCAGCTCTGGGGCCAACGTCCTGACTTTC
CASSKTGQASSGANVLTF
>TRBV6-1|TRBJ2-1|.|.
TGTGCCAGCACCGGTAAGGGTTTCTCCTACAATGAGCAGTTCTTC
CASTGKGFSYNEQFF
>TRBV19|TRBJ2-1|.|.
TGTGCCAGTAGTCTAGAGGACAACCACAATGAGCAGTTCTTC
CASSLEDNHNEQFF
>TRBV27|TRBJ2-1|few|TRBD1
TGTGCCAGCAGTTTATCGACAGGGGGTTTAAATGAGCAGTTCTTC
CASSLSTGGLNEQFF
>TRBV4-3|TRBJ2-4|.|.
TGCGCCAGCAGCCAAGATCGGGGGAACATTCGGTACTTC
CASSQDRGNIRYF
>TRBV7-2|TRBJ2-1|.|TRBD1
TGTGCCAGCAGTTTCCACAGGGGGAGTAACAATGAGCAGTTCTTC
CASSFHRGSNNEQFF
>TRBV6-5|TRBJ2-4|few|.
TGTGCCAGCGGAAACGGGGGCCGAAACATTCAGTACTTC
CASGNGGRNIQYF
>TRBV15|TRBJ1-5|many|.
TGTGCCACCAGCAGATCTCGGGAGGCCCTTACATGGCATTTT
CATSRSREALTWHF
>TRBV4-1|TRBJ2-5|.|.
TGCGCCAGCAGCCAAGGGTGGGGGGGCTCCCCAGAGACCCAGTACTTC
CASSQGWGGSPETQYF
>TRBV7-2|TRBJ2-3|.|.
TGTGCCAGCAGCTTAGCCGTTAGGTCTTCGGGCACAGATACGCAGTATTTT
CASSLAVRSSGTDTQYF
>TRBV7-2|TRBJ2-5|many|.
TGTGCCAGCAGCTCGACCGGTTCGTCCGAGGGGAAGACCCAGTACTTC
CASSSTGSSEGKTQYF
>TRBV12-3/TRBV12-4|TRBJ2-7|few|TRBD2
TGTGCCAGCAGTTCCTGGACTAGTATTAACGAGCAGTACTTC
CASSSWTSINEQYF
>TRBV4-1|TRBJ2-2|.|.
TGCGCCAGCAGCCAAGGACCGTTGCCGAACACCGGGGAGCTGTTTTTT
CASSQGPLPNTGELFF